Listed below are T cell receptor beta chains from one sample, sequenced in a study of blood T cell repertoires in COVID-19. Some clones are missing from TCRdb's copy, which holds only in-frame ones; the method was immunoSEQ multiplex PCR. The sample shows about 50,000 clones, around nine tenths of them seen only once. Sequencing input: peripheral blood. These receptors came from an elderly woman with acute or convalescent COVID-19. CDR3s include the opening cysteine and the closing phenylalanine or tryptophan. Each record gives: J gene, clone size, D gene, V gene, CDR3 DNA, CDR3 protein. A D gene is named only where the DNA matches it firmly. Part of the rows lack a size; the others show once, few, many or a class for expanded clones.

j_gene: TRBJ2-7
abundance: -
d_gene: TRBD1
v_gene: TRBV2
CDR3nt: TGTGCCAGCAATACAGGGGAGTGGCAGTACTTC
CDR3aa: CASNTGEWQYF

j_gene: TRBJ1-4
abundance: -
d_gene: TRBD1
v_gene: TRBV10-2
CDR3nt: TGCGCCAGCAGTGAGGGGGACAGGGGCGCCTCAGGACTGTTTTTT
CDR3aa: CASSEGDRGASGLFF

j_gene: TRBJ1-2
abundance: -
d_gene: TRBD1
v_gene: TRBV29-1
CDR3nt: TGCAGCGTTGAAGACCAAGGACAGGGGATCTATGGCTACACCTTC
CDR3aa: CSVEDQGQGIYGYTF

j_gene: TRBJ1-5
abundance: -
d_gene: TRBD1
v_gene: TRBV19
CDR3nt: TGTGCCAGTAGTATAGCCCACGGACAGGGTCCCCAGCATTTT
CDR3aa: CASSIAHGQGPQHF

j_gene: TRBJ1-6
abundance: -
d_gene: -
v_gene: TRBV18
CDR3nt: TGTGCCAGCTCACCTTTCAGGGCCCCGAATTCACCCCTCCACTTT
CDR3aa: CASSPFRAPNSPLHF

j_gene: TRBJ1-1
abundance: -
d_gene: -
v_gene: TRBV30
CDR3nt: TGTGCCTGGGGCGGACAGCTGAACACTGAAGCTTTCTTT
CDR3aa: CAWGGQLNTEAFF

j_gene: TRBJ2-7
abundance: -
d_gene: -
v_gene: TRBV2
CDR3nt: TGTGCCAGCAGCCCACTAGTACTAGCTTACGAGCAGTACTTC
CDR3aa: CASSPLVLAYEQYF

j_gene: TRBJ1-4
abundance: -
d_gene: -
v_gene: TRBV29-1
CDR3nt: TGCAGCGTTGGTGCACTTCACTCGGGGGAAAAACTGTTTTTT
CDR3aa: CSVGALHSGEKLFF

j_gene: TRBJ2-7
abundance: -
d_gene: -
v_gene: TRBV5-4
CDR3nt: TGTGCCAGCAGAAGGGACTTCTCCTACGAGCAGTACTTC
CDR3aa: CASRRDFSYEQYF

j_gene: TRBJ1-1
abundance: -
d_gene: -
v_gene: TRBV19
CDR3nt: TGTGCCAGTAGTATCCTTTCCGAGACTGAAGCTTTCTTT
CDR3aa: CASSILSETEAFF

j_gene: TRBJ1-4
abundance: -
d_gene: TRBD1
v_gene: TRBV7-2
CDR3nt: TGTGCCAGCAGCCCCCGGGACAGGACGAATGAAAAACTGTTTTTT
CDR3aa: CASSPRDRTNEKLFF

j_gene: TRBJ1-1
abundance: medium-sized
d_gene: -
v_gene: TRBV7-6
CDR3nt: TGTGCCAGCAGCTTAGGGCTTCTCAACAGTGAAGCTTTCTTT
CDR3aa: CASSLGLLNSEAFF

j_gene: TRBJ1-2
abundance: -
d_gene: TRBD1
v_gene: TRBV2
CDR3nt: TGTGCCAGCAGATTAGGACAGGAGGGGGGCTACACCTTC
CDR3aa: CASRLGQEGGYTF

j_gene: TRBJ2-3
abundance: -
d_gene: TRBD1
v_gene: TRBV29-1
CDR3nt: TGCAGCGGGAGGGGACAGGGGTTCTTCCTTGAGGATACGCAGTATTTT
CDR3aa: CSGRGQGFFLEDTQYF

j_gene: TRBJ2-2
abundance: -
d_gene: TRBD1
v_gene: TRBV30
CDR3nt: TGTGCCTGGAAGGGACAGGGATTCGGGCGGGTCACCGGGGAGCTGTTTTTT
CDR3aa: CAWKGQGFGRVTGELFF

j_gene: TRBJ2-3
abundance: -
d_gene: TRBD1
v_gene: TRBV19
CDR3nt: TGTGCCAGTAGTCTAGCACCTCAACTTGGGGACAGAACAGATACGCAGTATTTT
CDR3aa: CASSLAPQLGDRTDTQYF

j_gene: TRBJ1-4
abundance: -
d_gene: TRBD1
v_gene: TRBV20-1
CDR3nt: TGCAGTGCTAGTCAGACAGGGGGGGCGAATGAAAAACTGTTTTTT
CDR3aa: CSASQTGGANEKLFF

j_gene: TRBJ2-5
abundance: -
d_gene: TRBD2
v_gene: TRBV29-1
CDR3nt: TGCAGCGTTGGGGGAACTAGCGGGAGAGAGACCCAGTACTTC
CDR3aa: CSVGGTSGRETQYF

j_gene: TRBJ2-1
abundance: once
d_gene: TRBD1
v_gene: TRBV19
CDR3nt: TGTGCCACCACCGACAGGGGGCAAAATGGGTACAATGAGCAGTTCTTC
CDR3aa: CATTDRGQNGYNEQFF

j_gene: TRBJ2-7
abundance: -
d_gene: TRBD2
v_gene: TRBV12-3/TRBV12-4
CDR3nt: TGTGCCAGCAGTCTAGGGAGGGCCTACGAGCAGTACTTC
CDR3aa: CASSLGRAYEQYF

j_gene: TRBJ1-4
abundance: -
d_gene: -
v_gene: TRBV11-2
CDR3nt: TGTGCCAGCAGCTTTCAACAGGGTAAAGAAAAACTGTTTTTT
CDR3aa: CASSFQQGKEKLFF

j_gene: TRBJ1-4
abundance: few
d_gene: -
v_gene: TRBV19
CDR3nt: TGTGCCAGTAGTATCTACCAGGGAAGGTCCGAAAAACTGTTTTTT
CDR3aa: CASSIYQGRSEKLFF